A selection of T cell receptor beta chains follows, all from one sample in a study of T cells after yellow fever vaccination. TCRdb independently ran MiXCR on the 5' RACE reads; one entry per CDR3 protein. The table shows under 400,000 distinct CDR3 sequences, with 11% occurring only once. The sample in question was PBMCs, obtained on the day of the first yellow fever vaccination. The receptors stem from a man aged 18 to 30 who received the YFV17D yellow fever vaccine. Each CDR3 is given with its conserved first and last residue. A D gene is named only where the DNA matches it firmly. The size entry is marked missing in some rows and otherwise reads once, few, many or a size class.

cdr3_aa: CSVVVQGRSNEQFF; cdr3_nt: TGCAGCGTTGTCGTACAGGGTAGATCCAATGAGCAGTTCTTC; d_call: -; clone_size: -; j_call: TRBJ2-1; v_call: TRBV29-1
cdr3_aa: CASSSLGQGSSYNEQFF; cdr3_nt: TGTGCCAGCAGCTCCCTGGGACAGGGGAGCTCCTACAATGAGCAGTTCTTC; d_call: TRBD1; clone_size: many; j_call: TRBJ2-1; v_call: TRBV7-2
cdr3_aa: CASSPRDRGGTGELFF; cdr3_nt: TGCGCCAGCAGCCCGCGAGACAGGGGAGGAACCGGGGAGCTGTTTTTT; d_call: TRBD1; clone_size: many; j_call: TRBJ2-2; v_call: TRBV5-1
cdr3_aa: CASSQGIGRDSYEQYF; cdr3_nt: TGCGCCAGCAGCCAAGGGATCGGACGGGACTCCTACGAGCAGTACTTC; d_call: -; clone_size: few; j_call: TRBJ2-7; v_call: TRBV4-1
cdr3_aa: CASSPRTTMNTEAFF; cdr3_nt: TGTGCCAGCTCCCCTCGGACAACCATGAACACTGAAGCTTTCTTT; d_call: -; clone_size: -; j_call: TRBJ1-1; v_call: TRBV18
cdr3_aa: CASSAGPTAREQYF; cdr3_nt: TGTGCCAGTAGTGCGGGACCAACGGCACGCGAGCAGTACTTC; d_call: -; clone_size: -; j_call: TRBJ2-7; v_call: TRBV27
cdr3_aa: CASSLAPDVVNEQFF; cdr3_nt: TGCGCCAGCAGCTTGGCTCCGGACGTCGTTAATGAGCAGTTCTTC; d_call: -; clone_size: -; j_call: TRBJ2-1; v_call: TRBV5-1
cdr3_aa: CASSAGQGWELFF; cdr3_nt: TGTGCCAGCAGCGCAGGACAGGGCTGGGAGCTGTTTTTT; d_call: TRBD1; clone_size: few; j_call: TRBJ2-2; v_call: TRBV7-9
cdr3_aa: CASSFGQHQETQYF; cdr3_nt: TGCGCCAGCAGCTTCGGACAGCACCAAGAGACCCAGTACTTC; d_call: -; clone_size: few; j_call: TRBJ2-5; v_call: TRBV5-1
cdr3_aa: CASRDSHSNQPQHF; cdr3_nt: TGTGCCAGTAGGGACAGCCATAGCAATCAGCCCCAGCATTTT; d_call: -; clone_size: -; j_call: TRBJ1-5; v_call: TRBV19
cdr3_aa: CASTRASGNTIYF; cdr3_nt: TGTGCCAGCACCAGGGCCTCTGGAAACACCATATATTTT; d_call: -; clone_size: -; j_call: TRBJ1-3; v_call: TRBV7-9
cdr3_aa: CASSPRQDRGDEQYF; cdr3_nt: TGTGCCAGCTCACCACGTCAGGACAGGGGCGACGAGCAGTACTTC; d_call: TRBD1; clone_size: few; j_call: TRBJ2-7; v_call: TRBV18
cdr3_aa: CSARDPLTHTGELFF; cdr3_nt: TGCAGTGCTAGAGATCCCCTTACGCATACCGGGGAGCTGTTTTTT; d_call: -; clone_size: -; j_call: TRBJ2-2; v_call: TRBV20-1
cdr3_aa: CATSDYSTKAGDYEQYF; cdr3_nt: TGTGCCACCAGTGATTACTCCACTAAGGCGGGGGATTACGAGCAGTACTTC; d_call: TRBD2; clone_size: -; j_call: TRBJ2-7; v_call: TRBV24-1
cdr3_aa: CASSHPPGGVETQYF; cdr3_nt: TGTGCCAGCAGCCACCCTCCAGGGGGTGTGGAGACCCAGTACTTC; d_call: TRBD1; clone_size: -; j_call: TRBJ2-5; v_call: TRBV3-1
cdr3_aa: CATSERSSGPYEQYF; cdr3_nt: TGTGCCACCAGCGAACGATCTAGCGGACCCTACGAGCAGTACTTC; d_call: TRBD2; clone_size: few; j_call: TRBJ2-7; v_call: TRBV15
cdr3_aa: CASSLLGGDTGELFF; cdr3_nt: TGTGCCAGCAGCTTGCTAGGGGGTGACACCGGGGAGCTGTTTTTT; d_call: -; clone_size: -; j_call: TRBJ2-2; v_call: TRBV5-4
cdr3_aa: CASSPRRGGSWDIQYF; cdr3_nt: TGTGCCAGCAGCCCAAGAAGGGGGGGGAGTTGGGACATTCAGTACTTC; d_call: -; clone_size: -; j_call: TRBJ2-4; v_call: TRBV9
cdr3_aa: CASLNGQANTGELFF; cdr3_nt: TGTGCCAGCCTCAATGGACAAGCGAACACCGGGGAGCTGTTTTTT; d_call: -; clone_size: -; j_call: TRBJ2-2; v_call: TRBV12-3/TRBV12-4
cdr3_aa: CASTTRRDGEKLFF; cdr3_nt: TGTGCCAGCACAACTCGTAGGGATGGTGAAAAACTGTTTTTT; d_call: -; clone_size: few; j_call: TRBJ1-4; v_call: TRBV12-3/TRBV12-4
cdr3_aa: CASSDPAEKLFF; cdr3_nt: TGTGCCAGCAGTGACCCGGCCGAGAAACTGTTTTTT; d_call: -; clone_size: -; j_call: TRBJ1-4; v_call: TRBV2
cdr3_aa: CASSPTSSGVYNEQFF; cdr3_nt: TGCGCCAGCAGCCCTACCTCTAGCGGGGTATACAATGAGCAGTTCTTC; d_call: TRBD2; clone_size: -; j_call: TRBJ2-1; v_call: TRBV5-1
cdr3_aa: CASSFTGGHQPQHF; cdr3_nt: TGTGCCAGCAGTTTTACAGGGGGCCATCAGCCCCAGCATTTT; d_call: TRBD1; clone_size: many; j_call: TRBJ1-5; v_call: TRBV27
cdr3_aa: CASSVEGRGWRRGRETQYF; cdr3_nt: TGTGCCAGCAGCGTAGAGGGCAGGGGATGGCGGCGTGGGAGAGAGACCCAGTACTTC; d_call: -; clone_size: few; j_call: TRBJ2-5; v_call: TRBV9
cdr3_aa: CASSQGVPGGAETQYF; cdr3_nt: TGCGCCAGCAGCCAAGGGGTGCCCGGGGGGGCAGAGACCCAGTACTTC; d_call: TRBD2; clone_size: -; j_call: TRBJ2-5; v_call: TRBV4-3
cdr3_aa: CASEDGDRDFEKLFF; cdr3_nt: TGTGCCAGCGAAGACGGGGACAGGGATTTTGAAAAACTGTTTTTT; d_call: TRBD1; clone_size: few; j_call: TRBJ1-4; v_call: TRBV28
cdr3_aa: CASTTGQDDSSGNTIYF; cdr3_nt: TGTGCCAGCACCACGGGACAGGACGATTCCTCTGGAAACACCATATATTTT; d_call: TRBD1; clone_size: -; j_call: TRBJ1-3; v_call: TRBV6-1
cdr3_aa: CASSQELQGGGEKLFF; cdr3_nt: TGTGCCAGCAGCCAAGAGTTGCAGGGAGGAGGTGAAAAACTGTTTTTT; d_call: -; clone_size: -; j_call: TRBJ1-4; v_call: TRBV14
cdr3_aa: CASSFTGSASYNEQFF; cdr3_nt: TGTGCCAGCAGTTTCACCGGCTCTGCCTCCTACAATGAGCAGTTCTTC; d_call: -; clone_size: -; j_call: TRBJ2-1; v_call: TRBV6-5
cdr3_aa: CASSFLGGRRYEQYF; cdr3_nt: TGTGCCAGCAGCTTCCTGGGGGGGCGTCGCTACGAGCAGTACTTC; d_call: -; clone_size: -; j_call: TRBJ2-7; v_call: TRBV7-2
cdr3_aa: CASSLGENTDTQYF; cdr3_nt: TGCGCCAGCAGCTTGGGGGAGAACACAGATACGCAGTATTTT; d_call: -; clone_size: -; j_call: TRBJ2-3; v_call: TRBV5-1
cdr3_aa: CASSRFNMPAYEQYF; cdr3_nt: TGCGCCAGCAGCCGTTTCAACATGCCCGCCTACGAGCAGTACTTC; d_call: -; clone_size: -; j_call: TRBJ2-7; v_call: TRBV4-3
cdr3_aa: CASSSTTGGLEQFF; cdr3_nt: TGTGCCAGCAGCTCAACCACAGGGGGCCTTGAGCAGTTCTTC; d_call: TRBD1; clone_size: few; j_call: TRBJ2-1; v_call: TRBV7-2
cdr3_aa: CASSLGEGVDQYF; cdr3_nt: TGCGCCAGCAGCTTGGGAGAGGGCGTGGACCAGTACTTC; d_call: -; clone_size: few; j_call: TRBJ2-5; v_call: TRBV5-1
cdr3_aa: CASSLSQETDTQYF; cdr3_nt: TGTGCCAGCAGTTTATCCCAGGAAACAGATACGCAGTATTTT; d_call: -; clone_size: -; j_call: TRBJ2-3; v_call: TRBV27
cdr3_aa: CASSFLKAEQYF; cdr3_nt: TGTGCCAGCAGTTTCCTGAAGGCCGAGCAGTACTTC; d_call: -; clone_size: -; j_call: TRBJ2-7; v_call: TRBV12-3/TRBV12-4
cdr3_aa: CASSYGHEGETQYF; cdr3_nt: TGTGCCAGCAGCTACGGACACGAAGGAGAGACCCAGTACTTC; d_call: -; clone_size: many; j_call: TRBJ2-5; v_call: TRBV12-3/TRBV12-4
cdr3_aa: CASSTPGLAGGREETQYF; cdr3_nt: TGTGCCAGCAGCACCCCGGGGCTAGCGGGGGGGCGAGAGGAGACCCAGTACTTC; d_call: TRBD2; clone_size: -; j_call: TRBJ2-5; v_call: TRBV11-2
cdr3_aa: CASRDRDTGELFF; cdr3_nt: TGTGCCAGCCGGGACAGGGACACCGGGGAGCTGTTTTTT; d_call: TRBD1; clone_size: many; j_call: TRBJ2-2; v_call: TRBV6-4
cdr3_aa: CASSLVGVDTEAFF; cdr3_nt: TGCGCCAGCAGCTTGGTAGGAGTGGACACTGAAGCTTTCTTT; d_call: -; clone_size: -; j_call: TRBJ1-1; v_call: TRBV5-1
cdr3_aa: CASSSTPFGRVGPKETQYF; cdr3_nt: TGTGCCAGCAGTTCAACCCCTTTTGGCAGGGTAGGGCCCAAAGAGACCCAGTACTTC; d_call: -; clone_size: few; j_call: TRBJ2-5; v_call: TRBV27
cdr3_aa: CSAASLTGELFF; cdr3_nt: TGCAGTGCGGCCAGTCTCACCGGGGAGCTGTTTTTT; d_call: -; clone_size: -; j_call: TRBJ2-2; v_call: TRBV20-1
cdr3_aa: CASSSGPVETQYF; cdr3_nt: TGTGCCAGCAGCTCGGGCCCGGTAGAGACCCAGTACTTC; d_call: -; clone_size: few; j_call: TRBJ2-5; v_call: TRBV7-3
cdr3_aa: CAISEALAGLETQYF; cdr3_nt: TGTGCCATCAGTGAGGCACTAGCGGGGTTAGAGACCCAGTACTTC; d_call: TRBD2; clone_size: few; j_call: TRBJ2-5; v_call: TRBV10-3
cdr3_aa: CASSDGAGGTTGELFF; cdr3_nt: TGCGCCAGCAGTGACGGAGCGGGGGGTACCACCGGGGAGCTGTTTTTT; d_call: TRBD2; clone_size: -; j_call: TRBJ2-2; v_call: TRBV5-1
cdr3_aa: CASSQGQINTGELFF; cdr3_nt: TGTGCCAGCAGCCAAGGACAAATTAACACCGGGGAGCTGTTTTTT; d_call: -; clone_size: -; j_call: TRBJ2-2; v_call: TRBV3-1
cdr3_aa: CAISESNSGTEAFF; cdr3_nt: TGTGCCATCAGTGAGTCTAACAGTGGCACTGAAGCTTTCTTT; d_call: -; clone_size: -; j_call: TRBJ1-1; v_call: TRBV10-3
cdr3_aa: CASSLTGPGGGTDTQYF; cdr3_nt: TGTGCCAGCAGCTTAACGGGACCGGGGGGTGGCACAGATACGCAGTATTTT; d_call: TRBD2; clone_size: -; j_call: TRBJ2-3; v_call: TRBV7-2
cdr3_aa: CSASEGRNSPLHF; cdr3_nt: TGCAGTGCTAGCGAAGGGAGGAATTCACCCCTCCACTTT; d_call: -; clone_size: few; j_call: TRBJ1-6; v_call: TRBV20-1
cdr3_aa: CSAWAGQGRAPLHF; cdr3_nt: TGCAGTGCTTGGGCGGGACAGGGTAGAGCACCCCTCCACTTT; d_call: TRBD1; clone_size: -; j_call: TRBJ1-6; v_call: TRBV20-1
cdr3_aa: CASSSWTGAYEQYF; cdr3_nt: TGTGCCAGCAGCTCATGGACGGGGGCCTACGAGCAGTACTTC; d_call: -; clone_size: few; j_call: TRBJ2-7; v_call: TRBV4-2
cdr3_aa: CASSFYQGRDGELFF; cdr3_nt: TGTGCCAGCAGTTTTTATCAGGGACGGGACGGGGAGCTGTTTTTT; d_call: -; clone_size: few; j_call: TRBJ2-2; v_call: TRBV12-3/TRBV12-4
cdr3_aa: CASSFRDSKAFF; cdr3_nt: TGTGCCAGCAGCTTCCGGGACTCTAAAGCTTTCTTT; d_call: -; clone_size: -; j_call: TRBJ1-1; v_call: TRBV11-3
cdr3_aa: CASRLGGDTDTQYF; cdr3_nt: TGTGCCAGCAGGTTGGGGGGGGACACAGATACGCAGTATTTT; d_call: TRBD2; clone_size: -; j_call: TRBJ2-3; v_call: TRBV12-3/TRBV12-4
cdr3_aa: CASSNRLAGMTDTQYF; cdr3_nt: TGTGCCAGCAGCAACCGACTAGCGGGGATGACAGATACGCAGTATTTT; d_call: TRBD2; clone_size: few; j_call: TRBJ2-3; v_call: TRBV9